This T cell receptor beta chain was sequenced for a study of blood T cell repertoires in COVID-19. At the level of the study: Donors in the United States, Italy and Spain gave samples during acute or convalescent COVID-19. T cells, B-cell-depleted T cells, or PBMCs supplied cDNA or gDNA.

Authors' processing steps: How many nucleated cells were present was estimated from reference gene primer amplification. Measured with immunoSEQ multiplex PCR; TCRdb has only the in-frame clones, and not every one. V and J calls and clone size are given by that table; D and trimming were obtained from the DNA. The repertoire consists of approximately 200,000 clones, with approximately 91% occurring once and the leading ten covering approximately 1.1%. The V gene's germline CDR1 is ENHRY and CDR2 SYGVKD. The CDR3 is 15 amino acids. Trimming removed 5 bases from V and 6 bases from J; junction bases left unmatched: 6.

Material: peripheral blood. The receptor's source is a man aged 30 to 39 with acute or convalescent COVID-19. The chain links TRBV10-3 to TRBJ1-5; 11 bases are shared with TRBD1. The CDR3 DNA reads as TGTGCCATCAGTTCCGGGACAGGGGGAGGTCAGCCCCAGCATTTT. It codes for CAISSGTGGGQPQHF.